These T cell receptor beta chains were read from a single sample in a study of cytomegalovirus exposure and HLA in healthy donors. TCRdb's copy holds only in-frame clones and misses some; the assay was immunoSEQ multiplex PCR. The sample carries roughly 69,000 clones, 73% recorded once. The sequenced sample consisted of PBMCs. These receptors all come from a man aged 45-65 years in good health and CMV-seronegative. Each CDR3 is given with its conserved first and last residue. Each record gives: J gene, clone size, D gene, V gene, CDR3 DNA, CDR3 protein. A D gene is named only where the DNA matches it firmly. Expanded clones get a size class; other rows say once, few or many, or leave the size out.

TRBJ1-2,NA,NA,TRBV28,TGTGCCAGCAGTTTAGGTCCGGGGAACTATGGCTACACCTTC,CASSLGPGNYGYTF
TRBJ2-1,NA,TRBD1,TRBV19,TGTGCCAGTAGTGCCCTGGGGACAGTCACGTACAATGAGCAGTTCTTC,CASSALGTVTYNEQFF
TRBJ1-2,NA,TRBD1,TRBV5-1,TGCGCCAGCAGCTTCGACAGGGACCCGATGGGCTACACCTTC,CASSFDRDPMGYTF
TRBJ2-3,NA,TRBD2,TRBV5-4,TGTGCCAGCGGATGGGGGGGGGACACAGATACGCAGTATTTT,CASGWGGDTDTQYF
TRBJ1-2,NA,TRBD1,TRBV19,TGTGCCAGTAGTATAGATCCATGGACAGGGGCTACCTTC,CASSIDPWTGATF
TRBJ2-6,NA,NA,TRBV5-1,TGCGCCAGCAGCTCTCGAGATAGCTCTGGGGCCAACGTCCTGACTTTC,CASSSRDSSGANVLTF
TRBJ2-3,NA,TRBD2,TRBV6-5,TGTGCCAGCACCGCGGGACTAGGGGCGCTGGATACGCAGTATTTT,CASTAGLGALDTQYF
TRBJ2-3,NA,NA,TRBV6-1,TGTGCCAGCAGTGAAGCGCAGAGGGATACGCAGTATTTT,CASSEAQRDTQYF
TRBJ1-3,once,TRBD1,TRBV4-2,TGTGCCAGCAGCCCTCAAGACAGGGGGGCATATGGAAACACCATATATTTT,CASSPQDRGAYGNTIYF
TRBJ2-3,once,NA,TRBV5-1,TGCGCCAGCAGCCTAGTAGATACGCAGTATTTT,CASSLVDTQYF
TRBJ2-7,few,TRBD2,TRBV29-1,TGCAGCGTTCTGGGCGGGGGGGGCGGTCTCTACGAGCAGTACTTC,CSVLGGGGGLYEQYF
TRBJ2-7,NA,TRBD1,TRBV19,TGTGCCAGTATGGACAGGGGTACGAGCGAGCAGTACTTC,CASMDRGTSEQYF
TRBJ2-7,NA,NA,TRBV30,TGTGCCTGGACCCGGGACATCTCCTACGAGCAGTACTTC,CAWTRDISYEQYF
TRBJ2-7,NA,NA,TRBV6-5,TGTGCCAGCAGTTACTCGAGCGCTTACGAGCAGTACTTC,CASSYSSAYEQYF
TRBJ2-3,NA,NA,TRBV6-5,TGTGCCAGCAGGGGGGGGGCTTTCGGGTCGGATACGCAGTATTTT,CASRGGAFGSDTQYF
TRBJ2-2,NA,NA,TRBV30,TGTGCCTGGAGTGACAGCCCCCACGGGGAGCTGTTTTTT,CAWSDSPHGELFF
TRBJ1-2,NA,NA,TRBV25-1,TGTGCCAGCAGCCCGGGAGGCTACACCTTC,CASSPGGYTF